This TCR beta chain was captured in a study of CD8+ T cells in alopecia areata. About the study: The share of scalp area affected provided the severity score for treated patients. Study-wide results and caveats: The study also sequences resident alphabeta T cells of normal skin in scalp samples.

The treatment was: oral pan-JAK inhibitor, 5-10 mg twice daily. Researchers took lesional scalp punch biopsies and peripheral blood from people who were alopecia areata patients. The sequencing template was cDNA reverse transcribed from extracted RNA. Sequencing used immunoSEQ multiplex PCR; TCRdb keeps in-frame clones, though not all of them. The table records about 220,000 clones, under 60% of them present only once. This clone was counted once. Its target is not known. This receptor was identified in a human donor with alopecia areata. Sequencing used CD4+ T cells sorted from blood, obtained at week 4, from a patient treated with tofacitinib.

The DNA for the CDR3 is TGTGCCAGTAGTTTCGGGACAGGGTTTAGTCAGCCCCAGCATTTT. It encodes CASSFGTGFSQPQHF. This chain uses TRBV19 with TRBJ1-5; 9 nucleotides match TRBD1. V dropped 5 bases and J dropped 6; count of bases not matched to a gene: 8. This CDR3 region has 15 residues. Looked up from germline, CDR1 is LNHDA and CDR2 is SQIVND (reference sequence).